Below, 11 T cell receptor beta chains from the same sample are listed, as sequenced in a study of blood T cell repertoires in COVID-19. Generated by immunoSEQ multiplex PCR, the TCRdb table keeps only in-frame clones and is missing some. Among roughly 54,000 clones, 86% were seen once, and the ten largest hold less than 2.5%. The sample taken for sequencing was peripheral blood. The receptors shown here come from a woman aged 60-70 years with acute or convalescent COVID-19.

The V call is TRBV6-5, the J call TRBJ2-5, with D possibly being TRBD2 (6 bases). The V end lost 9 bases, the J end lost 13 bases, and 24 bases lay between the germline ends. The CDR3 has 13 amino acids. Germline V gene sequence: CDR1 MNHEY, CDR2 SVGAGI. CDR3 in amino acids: CASRTKGGLQTYF. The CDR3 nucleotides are TGTGCCAGTCGTACAAAAGGCGGACTACAAACGTACTTC.

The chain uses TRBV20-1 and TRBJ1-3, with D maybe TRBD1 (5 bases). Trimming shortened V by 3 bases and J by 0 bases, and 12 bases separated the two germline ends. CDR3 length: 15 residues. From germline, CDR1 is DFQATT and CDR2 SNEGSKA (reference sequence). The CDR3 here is CSASPDSTSGNTIYF. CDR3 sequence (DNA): TGCAGTGCTAGTCCCGACAGTACCTCTGGAAACACCATATATTTT.

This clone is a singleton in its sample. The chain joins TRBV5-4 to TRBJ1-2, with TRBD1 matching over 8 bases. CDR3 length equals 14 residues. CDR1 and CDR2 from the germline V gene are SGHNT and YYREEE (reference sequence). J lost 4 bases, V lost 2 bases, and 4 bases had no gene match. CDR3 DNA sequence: TGTGCCAGCAGCTTCAGGGGGCACGGCTATGGCTACACCTTC. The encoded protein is CASSFRGHGYGYTF. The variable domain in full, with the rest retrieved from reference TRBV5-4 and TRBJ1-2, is ETGVTQSPTHLIKTRGQQVTLRCSSQSGHNTVSWYQQALGQGPQFIFQYYREEENGRGNFPPRFSGLQFPNYSSELNVNALELDDSALYLCASSFRGHGYGYTFGSGTRLTVV.

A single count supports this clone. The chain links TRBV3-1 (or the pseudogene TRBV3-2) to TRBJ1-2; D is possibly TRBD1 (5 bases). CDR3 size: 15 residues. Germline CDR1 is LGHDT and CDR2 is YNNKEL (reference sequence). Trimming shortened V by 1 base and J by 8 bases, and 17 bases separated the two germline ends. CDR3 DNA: TGTGCCAGCAGCCAAGGATCCCCGGCGGGGCGAGGCTACACCTTC. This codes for CASSQGSPAGRGYTF.

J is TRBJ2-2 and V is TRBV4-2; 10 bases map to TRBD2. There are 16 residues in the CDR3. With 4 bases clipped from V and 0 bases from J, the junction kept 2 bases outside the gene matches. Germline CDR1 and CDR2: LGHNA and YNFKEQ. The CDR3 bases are TGTGCCAGCAGCCCTAGCGGGAGAGCGAACACCGGGGAGCTGTTTTTT. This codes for CASSPSGRANTGELFF.

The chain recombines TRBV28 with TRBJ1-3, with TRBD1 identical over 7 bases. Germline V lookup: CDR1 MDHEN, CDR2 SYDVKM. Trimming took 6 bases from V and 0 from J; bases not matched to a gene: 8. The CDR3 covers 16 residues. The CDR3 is CASRQGQSNSGNTIYF. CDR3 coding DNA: TGTGCCAGCAGGCAGGGACAGTCAAACTCTGGAAACACCATATATTTT.

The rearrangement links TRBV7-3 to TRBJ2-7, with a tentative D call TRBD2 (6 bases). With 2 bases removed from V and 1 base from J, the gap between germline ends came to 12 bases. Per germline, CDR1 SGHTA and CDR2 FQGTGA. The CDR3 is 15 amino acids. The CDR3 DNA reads TGTGCCAGCAGCTTACTACCCGGGGGTTCCTACGAGCAGTACTTC. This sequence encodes CASSLLPGGSYEQYF.

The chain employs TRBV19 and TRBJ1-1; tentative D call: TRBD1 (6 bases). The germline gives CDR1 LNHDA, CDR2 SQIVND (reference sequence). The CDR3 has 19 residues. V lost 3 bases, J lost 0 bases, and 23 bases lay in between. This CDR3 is CASSISVLRGGIMNTEAFF. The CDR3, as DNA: TGTGCCAGTAGTATCTCTGTCCTTAGGGGGGGCATTATGAACACTGAAGCTTTCTTT.

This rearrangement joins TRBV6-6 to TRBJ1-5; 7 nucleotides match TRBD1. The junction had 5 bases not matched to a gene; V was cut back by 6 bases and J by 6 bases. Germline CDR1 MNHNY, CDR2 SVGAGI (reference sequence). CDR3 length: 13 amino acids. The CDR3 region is CASRDRVSQPQHF. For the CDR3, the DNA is TGTGCCAGCAGAGACAGGGTTTCTCAGCCCCAGCATTTT.

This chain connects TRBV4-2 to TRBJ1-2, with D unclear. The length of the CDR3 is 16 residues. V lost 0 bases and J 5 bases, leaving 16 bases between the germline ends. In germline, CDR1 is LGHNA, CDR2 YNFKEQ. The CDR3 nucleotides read TGTGCCAGCAGCCAAGATTTAGCAGGTAGCGGTTATGGCTACACCTTC. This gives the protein CASSQDLAGSGYGYTF.

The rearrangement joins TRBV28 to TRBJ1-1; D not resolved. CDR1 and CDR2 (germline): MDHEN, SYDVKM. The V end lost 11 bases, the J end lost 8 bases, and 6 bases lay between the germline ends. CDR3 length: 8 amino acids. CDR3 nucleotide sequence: TGTGCCCCTATGGAAGCTTTCTTT. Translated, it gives CAPMEAFF.